The rows below give T cell receptor beta chains drawn from one sample of a study of shared clonotypes between healthy human individuals. Some clones are missing from TCRdb's copy, which holds only in-frame ones; the method was immunoSEQ multiplex PCR. This table holds some 2.1 million clones, roughly 95% found once. Sequencing was performed on naive CD8+ T cells sorted from blood. These receptors came from a man aged 18 to 35 in good health. CDR3s include the opening cysteine and the closing phenylalanine or tryptophan. Each record gives: D gene, J gene, V gene, CDR3 length, CDR3 DNA, CDR3 protein. D genes are given only for firm matches.

d_call: -
j_call: TRBJ1-1
v_call: TRBV19
cdr3_length: 15
cdr3_nt: TGTGCCAGTAGTCTCACTGGGATCGGCCACACTGAAGCTTTCTTT
cdr3_aa: CASSLTGIGHTEAFF

d_call: -
j_call: TRBJ2-7
v_call: TRBV5-1
cdr3_length: 13
cdr3_nt: TGCGCCAGCAGCTTGGTGGCAGAATACGAGCAGTACTTC
cdr3_aa: CASSLVAEYEQYF

d_call: -
j_call: TRBJ2-7
v_call: TRBV19
cdr3_length: 12
cdr3_nt: TGTGCCAGTAGAGGACAGTCCTACGAGCAGTACTTC
cdr3_aa: CASRGQSYEQYF

d_call: -
j_call: TRBJ2-1
v_call: TRBV4-1
cdr3_length: 16
cdr3_nt: TGCGCCAGCAGCCAAATGGAGGGCCCAAAGTACAATGAGCAGTTCTTC
cdr3_aa: CASSQMEGPKYNEQFF

d_call: TRBD1
j_call: TRBJ1-1
v_call: TRBV10-3
cdr3_length: 13
cdr3_nt: TGTGCCATCAGAACAGGGGGCGCCACTGAAGCTTTCTTT
cdr3_aa: CAIRTGGATEAFF

d_call: -
j_call: TRBJ2-7
v_call: TRBV7-9
cdr3_length: 17
cdr3_nt: TGTGCCAGCAGCGAAGTCCCGGTGGGGGTAAGATCCTACGAGCAGTACTTC
cdr3_aa: CASSEVPVGVRSYEQYF

d_call: -
j_call: TRBJ2-1
v_call: TRBV10-2
cdr3_length: 12
cdr3_nt: TGCGCCAGCAGTGTTAGTGTAGATGAGCAGTTCTTC
cdr3_aa: CASSVSVDEQFF

d_call: TRBD1
j_call: TRBJ2-1
v_call: TRBV9
cdr3_length: 15
cdr3_nt: TGTGCCAGCAGCGTAGGTGGGGGCAGGGGGAATGAGCAGTTCTTC
cdr3_aa: CASSVGGGRGNEQFF

d_call: -
j_call: TRBJ1-5
v_call: TRBV19
cdr3_length: 17
cdr3_nt: TGTGCCAGTAGTATTAACCTGGACAGTCTTAGGAATCAGCCCCAGCATTTT
cdr3_aa: CASSINLDSLRNQPQHF

d_call: -
j_call: TRBJ1-5
v_call: TRBV2
cdr3_length: 13
cdr3_nt: TGTGCCATTTCACCGGGGGCCAATCAGCCCCAGCATTTT
cdr3_aa: CAISPGANQPQHF

d_call: -
j_call: TRBJ2-7
v_call: TRBV11-2
cdr3_length: 13
cdr3_nt: TGTGCCAGCAGCTTAACGAGCTCCTACGAGCAGTACTTC
cdr3_aa: CASSLTSSYEQYF

d_call: -
j_call: TRBJ2-1
v_call: TRBV13
cdr3_length: 15
cdr3_nt: TGTGCCAGCAGCGCAGGACAGCTCTCCTACAATGAGCAGTTCTTC
cdr3_aa: CASSAGQLSYNEQFF

d_call: TRBD1
j_call: TRBJ2-6
v_call: TRBV9
cdr3_length: 17
cdr3_nt: TGTGCCAGCAGCGCCGGGACAGTGCTCTCTGGGGCCAACGTCCTGACTTTC
cdr3_aa: CASSAGTVLSGANVLTF

d_call: TRBD1
j_call: TRBJ2-1
v_call: TRBV2
cdr3_length: 14
cdr3_nt: TGTGCCAGCAGTGGGACAGGGGTCCACAATGAGCAGTTCTTC
cdr3_aa: CASSGTGVHNEQFF

d_call: -
j_call: TRBJ2-2
v_call: TRBV7-2
cdr3_length: 13
cdr3_nt: TGTGCCAGCAGCTTAAGGCTCGCCGGGGAGCTGTTTTTT
cdr3_aa: CASSLRLAGELFF

d_call: -
j_call: TRBJ2-5
v_call: TRBV5-6
cdr3_length: 13
cdr3_nt: TGTGCCAGCAGCTTGGTCGGGCAAGAGACCCAGTACTTC
cdr3_aa: CASSLVGQETQYF

d_call: TRBD1
j_call: TRBJ2-7
v_call: TRBV28
cdr3_length: 20
cdr3_nt: TGTGCCAGCAGTTCATACCCTGTCCTCTCTTGGGACAGGGGAAGGTACGAGCAGTACTTC
cdr3_aa: CASSSYPVLSWDRGRYEQYF